Listed below are T cell receptor beta chains from one sample, sequenced in a study of CD8+ T cells in alopecia areata. Clones were sequenced by immunoSEQ multiplex PCR, and TCRdb holds only the in-frame ones, with some missing. The repertoire holds approximately 180,000 clones, with approximately 57% as singletons. The source was CD4+ T cells sorted from blood, collected at week 24, from a patient treated with tofacitinib. All receptors derive from a human donor with alopecia areata. Both conserved end residues are part of each CDR3. A D gene is named only where the DNA matches it firmly. Where a row states a size, it is once, few, many or the class of an expanded clone; other rows omit it.

V gene	J gene	clone size	D gene	CDR3 length	CDR3 protein	CDR3 DNA
TRBV4-3	TRBJ2-2	NA	NA	16	CASSQAAGYGPGELFF	TGCGCCAGCAGCCAAGCGGCAGGGTATGGTCCCGGGGAGCTGTTTTTT
TRBV19	TRBJ2-3	NA	NA	12	CASSRVPDTQYF	TGTGCCAGTAGCAGGGTTCCAGATACGCAGTATTTT
TRBV4-1	TRBJ1-4	NA	TRBD1	14	CASSQGQGNEKLFF	TGCGCCAGCAGCCAGGGACAGGGTAATGAAAAACTGTTTTTT
TRBV4-3	TRBJ1-1	NA	NA	14	CASSQGDLNTEAFF	TGCGCCAGCAGCCAAGGGGACCTGAACACTGAAGCTTTCTTT
TRBV7-7	TRBJ2-1	NA	TRBD1	16	CASSPWTGKVWNEQFF	TGTGCCAGCAGCCCCTGGACAGGGAAGGTTTGGAATGAGCAGTTCTTC
TRBV5-6	TRBJ1-2	NA	TRBD1	14	CASSQRQGSYGYTF	TGTGCCAGCAGCCAGAGACAGGGCAGCTATGGCTACACCTTC
TRBV18	TRBJ1-5	NA	NA	15	CASSPLSGGNQPQHF	TGTGCCAGCTCACCACTCTCAGGGGGCAATCAGCCCCAGCATTTT
TRBV29-1	TRBJ2-2	NA	NA	13	CSVDTGYTGELFF	TGCAGCGTTGATACAGGGTACACCGGGGAGCTGTTTTTT
TRBV27	TRBJ1-6	NA	TRBD1	15	CASRRDRGRSSPLHF	TGTGCCAGCCGCCGGGACAGGGGACGGAGTTCACCCCTCCACTTT
TRBV25-1	TRBJ2-2	NA	NA	14	CASRAGIDTGELFF	TGTGCCAGCAGGGCAGGGATCGACACCGGGGAGCTGTTTTTT
TRBV5-6	TRBJ2-2	NA	NA	16	CASSLEIRGNTGELFF	TGTGCCAGCAGCTTGGAAATCCGAGGGAACACCGGGGAGCTGTTTTTT
TRBV5-1	TRBJ2-5	few	NA	15	CASSLTGRGEETQYF	TGCGCCAGCAGCCTTACAGGGAGGGGAGAAGAGACCCAGTACTTC
TRBV5-4	TRBJ2-5	NA	TRBD1	17	CASRGDRGRAFQETQYF	TGTGCCAGCAGGGGTGACAGGGGCCGTGCTTTCCAAGAGACCCAGTACTTC
TRBV29-1	TRBJ2-1	NA	NA	14	CSVEDSGTRGEQFF	TGCAGCGTTGAAGATTCCGGTACGCGGGGTGAGCAGTTCTTC
TRBV30	TRBJ2-1	NA	TRBD2	15	CAWSVVAGSYNEQFF	TGTGCCTGGAGTGTAGTAGCGGGATCCTACAATGAGCAGTTCTTC
TRBV5-4	TRBJ2-5	few	NA	13	CASSPPSGETQYF	TGTGCCAGCAGCCCCCCCAGCGGAGAGACCCAGTACTTC
TRBV30	TRBJ2-5	once	NA	15	CAWSVGAGLQETQYF	TGTGCCTGGAGTGTTGGAGCGGGCCTACAAGAGACCCAGTACTTC
TRBV5-1	TRBJ2-5	few	TRBD2	16	CASSLALAGVQETQYF	TGCGCCAGCAGCTTGGCTCTAGCGGGGGTCCAAGAGACCCAGTACTTC
TRBV7-9	TRBJ1-2	NA	NA	12	CASSLDFEGYTF	TGTGCCAGCAGCTTAGATTTCGAAGGCTACACCTTC
TRBV13	TRBJ1-2	NA	TRBD1	13	CASSRQGSYGYTF	TGTGCCAGCAGCCGACAGGGAAGCTATGGCTACACCTTC
TRBV5-6	TRBJ2-1	NA	NA	12	CASTRIYNEQFF	TGTGCCAGCACTAGGATCTACAATGAGCAGTTCTTC
TRBV28	TRBJ2-3	NA	NA	15	CASKWGTTGTDTQYF	TGTGCCAGCAAATGGGGGACCACCGGGACAGATACGCAGTATTTT
TRBV5-1	TRBJ2-3	NA	NA	12	CASSPSGDTQYF	TGCGCCAGCAGCCCCTCGGGGGATACGCAGTATTTT
TRBV27	TRBJ1-2	NA	TRBD1	15	CASSSAGGPNYGYTF	TGTGCCAGCAGTTCCGCAGGGGGGCCTAACTATGGCTACACCTTC
TRBV30	TRBJ2-7	NA	NA	12	CAWSGGSYEQYF	TGTGCCTGGAGCGGCGGTTCCTACGAGCAGTACTTC
TRBV7-9	TRBJ2-1	NA	NA	15	CASSPRANLYNEQFF	TGTGCCAGCAGCCCCCGTGCCAATCTATACAATGAGCAGTTCTTC
TRBV5-4	TRBJ2-3	NA	TRBD2	18	CASSLGLAGATSTDTQYF	TGTGCCAGCAGCTTGGGACTAGCGGGGGCCACTAGCACAGATACGCAGTATTTT
TRBV4-3	TRBJ1-2	NA	TRBD1	18	CASSPSFGGQGADYGYTF	TGCGCCAGCAGCCCCTCCTTTGGGGGACAGGGGGCTGACTATGGCTACACCTTC
TRBV29-1	TRBJ2-7	few	NA	10	CSVAGDEQYF	TGCAGCGTTGCCGGGGACGAGCAGTACTTC
TRBV20-1	TRBJ2-5	few	NA	11	CSAQIGETQYF	TGCAGTGCTCAAATTGGAGAGACCCAGTACTTC
TRBV13	TRBJ2-7	NA	NA	13	CASSLGLIREQYF	TGTGCCAGCAGCTTAGGCCTGATTCGTGAGCAGTACTTC
TRBV27	TRBJ1-6	NA	TRBD1	13	CATTDRGNSPLHF	TGTGCCACTACGGACAGGGGCAATTCACCCCTCCACTTT
TRBV10-3	TRBJ1-2	few	NA	14	CAISLGRNNYGYTF	TGTGCCATCAGTTTGGGCAGGAATAACTATGGCTACACCTTC
TRBV28	TRBJ2-5	NA	NA	13	CASRLDSQETQYF	TGTGCCAGCAGATTAGACAGCCAAGAGACCCAGTACTTC
TRBV29-1	TRBJ1-1	few	NA	13	CSVEAQGNTEAFF	TGCAGCGTTGAAGCACAGGGAAACACTGAAGCTTTCTTT
TRBV7-9	TRBJ2-6	few	TRBD1	18	CASSLRRTGESGANVLTF	TGTGCCAGCAGCTTAAGGCGGACAGGCGAATCTGGGGCCAACGTCCTGACTTTC
TRBV11-2	TRBJ2-2	NA	NA	15	CASSFRHPNTGELFF	TGTGCCAGCAGCTTTCGACATCCGAACACCGGGGAGCTGTTTTTT
TRBV7-2	TRBJ2-3	NA	NA	14	CASSYGGSTDTQYF	TGTGCCAGCAGCTACGGGGGTAGCACAGATACGCAGTATTTT
TRBV5-1	TRBJ2-1	once	NA	16	CASSLGGTGSYNEQFF	TGCGCCAGCAGCTTGGGGGGGACCGGCTCCTACAATGAGCAGTTCTTC
TRBV7-3	TRBJ2-3	NA	TRBD2	16	CASSLFASGRTDTQYF	TGTGCCAGCAGCTTATTCGCTAGCGGGAGGACAGATACGCAGTATTTT
TRBV7-2	TRBJ1-2	NA	NA	13	CASSPAGTHGYTF	TGTGCCAGCAGCCCAGCGGGGACCCATGGCTACACCTTC
TRBV9	TRBJ2-3	NA	TRBD1	15	CASSVRQGATDTQYF	TGTGCCAGCAGCGTAAGACAGGGGGCTACAGATACGCAGTATTTT
TRBV6-5	TRBJ1-2	NA	NA	14	CASSYDLWDYGYTF	TGTGCCAGCAGTTACGATTTGTGGGACTATGGCTACACCTTC
TRBV5-1	TRBJ2-3	NA	NA	13	CASSFLGTDTQYF	TGCGCCAGCAGTTTCTTGGGGACAGATACGCAGTATTTT